This T cell receptor beta chain is drawn from a study of neurological immune-mediated disorders. This clonotype appeared many times. The antigen remains undetermined. TCRdb independently ran MiXCR on the 5' RACE reads; one entry per CDR3 protein. The sample has some 43,000 distinct CDR3 sequences, roughly an eighth seen once; the top ten hold 7.5% to 9.5%. Whole-study results and caveats: None of the CDR3 amino acid sequences of expanded clones were shared across subjects, and this suggested private repertoires in all groups.

This CDR3 contains 14 residues. The V and J ends lost 3 bases and 7 bases respectively, with 10 bases between them. The time point was: longitudinal time-point 3. What was sequenced was PBMCs. The sequence was collected from a male donor with HTLV-1-associated myelopathy (HAM/TSP). The gene calls are TRBV12-3 or TRBV12-4 and TRBJ1-6; D gene uncertain. The DNA of the CDR3 is TGTGCCAGCAGTTTTCGGGAAGGCAATTCACCCCTCCACTTT. Its protein is CASSFREGNSPLHF.